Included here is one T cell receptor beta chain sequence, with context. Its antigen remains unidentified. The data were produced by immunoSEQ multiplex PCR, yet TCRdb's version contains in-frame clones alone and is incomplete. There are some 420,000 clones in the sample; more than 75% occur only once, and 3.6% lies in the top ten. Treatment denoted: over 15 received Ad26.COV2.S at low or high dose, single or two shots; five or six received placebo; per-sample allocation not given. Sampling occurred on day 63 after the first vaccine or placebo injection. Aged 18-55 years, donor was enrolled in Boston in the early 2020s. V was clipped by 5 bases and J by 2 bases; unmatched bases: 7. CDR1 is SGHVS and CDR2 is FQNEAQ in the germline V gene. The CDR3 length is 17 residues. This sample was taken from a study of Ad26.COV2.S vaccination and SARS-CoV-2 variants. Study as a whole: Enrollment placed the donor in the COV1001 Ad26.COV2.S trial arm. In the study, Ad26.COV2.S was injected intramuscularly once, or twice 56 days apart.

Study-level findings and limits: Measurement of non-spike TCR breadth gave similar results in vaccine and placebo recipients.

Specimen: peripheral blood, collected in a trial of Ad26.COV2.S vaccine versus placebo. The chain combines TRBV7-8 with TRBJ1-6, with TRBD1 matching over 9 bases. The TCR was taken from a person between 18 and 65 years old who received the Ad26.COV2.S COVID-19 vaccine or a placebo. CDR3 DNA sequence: TGTGCCAGCAGCCCTGGGGACAGGGTGACCTATAATTCACCCCTCCACTTT. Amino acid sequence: CASSPGDRVTYNSPLHF.